This TCR beta chain was identified during a study of blood T cell repertoires in COVID-19. TCRdb's table, derived via immunoSEQ multiplex PCR, lists solely in-frame clones and lacks some. Of roughly 200,000 clones in the sample, about four fifths were seen once. The TCR sequence derives from a middle-aged woman with COVID-19, enrolled during active disease. The sample taken for sequencing was peripheral blood.

CDR3 in DNA: TGCGCCAGCAGCCAAGGAACCGACAGCCGTGAAGCTTTCTTT. Its translation is CASSQGTDSREAFF. The chain couples TRBV4-1 to TRBJ1-1; possibly TRBD1 for D (5 bases). The CDR3 loop spans 14 amino acids. The germline V gene encodes CDR1 MGHRA and CDR2 YSYEKL. Trimming took 1 base from V and 7 from J, leaving 13 bases between them.